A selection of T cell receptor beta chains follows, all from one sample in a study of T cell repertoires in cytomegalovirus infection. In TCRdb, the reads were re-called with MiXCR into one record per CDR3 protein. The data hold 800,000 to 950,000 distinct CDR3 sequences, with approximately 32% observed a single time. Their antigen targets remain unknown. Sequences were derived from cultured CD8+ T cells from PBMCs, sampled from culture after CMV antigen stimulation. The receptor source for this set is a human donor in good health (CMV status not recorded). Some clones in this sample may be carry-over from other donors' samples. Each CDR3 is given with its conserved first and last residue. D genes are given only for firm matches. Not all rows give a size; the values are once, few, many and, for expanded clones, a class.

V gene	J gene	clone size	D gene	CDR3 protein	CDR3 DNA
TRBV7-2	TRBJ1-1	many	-	CASSLQGGTEAFF	TGTGCCAGCAGCTTACAGGGCGGCACTGAAGCTTTCTTT
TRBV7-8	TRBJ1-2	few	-	CASSWPEQGVDYGYTF	TGTGCCAGCAGCTGGCCCGAACAAGGCGTTGACTATGGCTACACCTTC
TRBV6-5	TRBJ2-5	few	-	CASSYFGGLQETQYF	TGTGCCAGCAGTTACTTCGGGGGGCTCCAAGAGACCCAGTACTTC
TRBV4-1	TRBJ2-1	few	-	CASSQATVGNEQFF	TGCGCCAGCAGCCAAGCCACAGTTGGCAATGAGCAGTTCTTC
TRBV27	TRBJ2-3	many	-	CASSLSFQPRSTTDTQYF	TGTGCCAGCAGTTTATCGTTTCAACCTAGATCTACCACAGATACGCAGTATTTT
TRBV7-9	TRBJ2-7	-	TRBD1	CASSLGDRADEQYF	TGTGCCAGCAGCTTAGGAGACAGGGCGGACGAGCAGTACTTC
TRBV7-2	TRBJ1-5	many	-	CASSFWGLNQPQHF	TGTGCCAGCAGCTTCTGGGGGCTCAATCAGCCCCAGCATTTT
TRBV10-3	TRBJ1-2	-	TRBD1	CAISDITGDGYTF	TGTGCCATCAGTGATATTACAGGGGACGGCTACACCTTC
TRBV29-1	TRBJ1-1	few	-	CSVEPGNTEAFF	TGCAGCGTTGAACCAGGGAACACTGAAGCTTTCTTT
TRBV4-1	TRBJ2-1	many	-	CASSQLVTESSYNEQFF	TGCGCCAGCAGCCAGCTAGTTACTGAGAGCTCCTACAATGAGCAGTTCTTC
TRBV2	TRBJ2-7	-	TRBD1	CASSATPGQRDDEQYF	TGTGCCAGCAGTGCGACCCCGGGACAGAGAGATGACGAGCAGTACTTC
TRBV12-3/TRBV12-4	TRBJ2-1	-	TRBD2	CASGGLANEQFF	TGTGCCAGCGGGGGACTAGCCAATGAGCAGTTCTTC
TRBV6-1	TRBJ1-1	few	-	CASSEAGRNTEAFF	TGTGCCAGCAGTGAAGCAGGACGGAACACTGAAGCTTTCTTT
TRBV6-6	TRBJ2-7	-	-	CASSSQGGQMEQYF	TGTGCCAGCAGTTCCCAGGGGGGACAAATGGAGCAGTACTTC
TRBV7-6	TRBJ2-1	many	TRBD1	CASSLKGTGADGSYNEQFF	TGTGCCAGCAGCTTAAAAGGGACAGGAGCTGACGGCTCCTACAATGAGCAGTTCTTC
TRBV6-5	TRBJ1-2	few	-	CASSIGAGYTF	TGTGCCAGCTCCATCGGGGCTGGCTACACCTTC
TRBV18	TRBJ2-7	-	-	CASSIAGRIGDEQYF	TGTGCCAGCTCGATCGCGGGACGGATAGGCGACGAGCAGTACTTC
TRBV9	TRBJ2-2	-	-	CASSVSSGGGTGELFF	TGTGCCAGCAGCGTAAGTAGCGGAGGTGGCACCGGGGAGCTGTTTTTT
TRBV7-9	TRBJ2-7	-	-	CASSPRHYEQYF	TGTGCCAGCAGCCCACGACACTACGAGCAGTACTTC
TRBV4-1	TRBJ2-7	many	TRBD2	CASSQGRAGAYEQYF	TGCGCCAGCAGCCAAGGACGCGCGGGAGCCTACGAGCAGTACTTC
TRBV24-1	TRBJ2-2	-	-	CATSASNTGELFF	TGTGCCACCAGTGCCTCGAACACCGGGGAGCTGTTTTTT
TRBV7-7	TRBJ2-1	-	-	CASSLTYYPTGFYNEQFF	TGTGCTAGCAGCTTAACTTACTATCCTACAGGGTTCTACAATGAGCAGTTCTTC
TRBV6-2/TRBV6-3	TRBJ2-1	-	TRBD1	CASSYWGQGDEQFF	TGTGCCAGCAGTTACTGGGGACAGGGCGATGAGCAGTTCTTC
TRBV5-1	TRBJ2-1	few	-	CASSQDGSEQFF	TGCGCCAGCAGCCAGGATGGGAGTGAGCAGTTCTTC